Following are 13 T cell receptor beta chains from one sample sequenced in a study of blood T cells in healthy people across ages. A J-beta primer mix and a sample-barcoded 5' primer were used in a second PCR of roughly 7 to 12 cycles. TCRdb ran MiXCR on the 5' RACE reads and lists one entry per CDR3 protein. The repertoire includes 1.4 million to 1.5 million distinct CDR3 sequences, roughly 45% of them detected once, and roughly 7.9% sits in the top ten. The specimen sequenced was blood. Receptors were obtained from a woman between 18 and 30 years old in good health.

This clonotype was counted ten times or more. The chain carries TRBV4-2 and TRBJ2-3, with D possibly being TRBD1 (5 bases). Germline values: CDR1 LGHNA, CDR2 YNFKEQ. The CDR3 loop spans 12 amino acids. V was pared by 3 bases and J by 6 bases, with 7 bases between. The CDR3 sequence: CASSHRADTQYF. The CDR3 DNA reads TGTGCCAGCAGCCACAGGGCCGATACGCAGTATTTT.

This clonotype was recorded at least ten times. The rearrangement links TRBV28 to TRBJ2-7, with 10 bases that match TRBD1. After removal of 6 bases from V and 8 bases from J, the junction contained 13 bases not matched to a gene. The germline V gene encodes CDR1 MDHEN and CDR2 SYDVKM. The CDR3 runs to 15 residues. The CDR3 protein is CASSKQADRGFKQYF. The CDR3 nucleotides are TGTGCCAGCAGCAAGCAGGCGGACAGGGGGTTTAAGCAGTACTTC.

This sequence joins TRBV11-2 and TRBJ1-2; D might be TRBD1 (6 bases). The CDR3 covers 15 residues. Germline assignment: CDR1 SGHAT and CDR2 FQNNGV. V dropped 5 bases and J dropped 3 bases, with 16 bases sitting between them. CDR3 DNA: TGTGCCAGCAGCCCCAGGCAGGGGATATACTATGGCTACACCTTC. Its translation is CASSPRQGIYYGYTF.

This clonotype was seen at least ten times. CDR3 sequence (DNA): TGTGCCAGCAGCTTAGAGGGCTCTTATCAGCCCCAGCATTTT. Translating gives CASSLEGSYQPQHF. The V gene is TRBV7-9, the J gene TRBJ1-5; D not certain. V was cut by 1 base and J by 5 bases, with 9 bases left in between. The CDR3 totals 14 residues. Germline values: CDR1 SEHNR, CDR2 FQNEAQ (reference sequence).

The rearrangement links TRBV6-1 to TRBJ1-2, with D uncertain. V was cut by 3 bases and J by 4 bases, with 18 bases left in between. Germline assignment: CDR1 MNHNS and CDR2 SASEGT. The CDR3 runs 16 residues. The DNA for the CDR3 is TGTGCCAGCAGTGATCGGCGTACCTCCTTCTTCTATGGCTACACCTTC. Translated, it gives CASSDRRTSFFYGYTF.

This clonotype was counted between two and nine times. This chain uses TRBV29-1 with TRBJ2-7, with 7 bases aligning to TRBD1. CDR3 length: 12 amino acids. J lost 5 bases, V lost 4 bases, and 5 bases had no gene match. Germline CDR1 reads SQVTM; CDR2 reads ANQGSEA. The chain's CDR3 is CSVARQGDEQYF. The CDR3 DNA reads TGCAGCGTTGCCAGACAGGGTGACGAGCAGTACTTC.

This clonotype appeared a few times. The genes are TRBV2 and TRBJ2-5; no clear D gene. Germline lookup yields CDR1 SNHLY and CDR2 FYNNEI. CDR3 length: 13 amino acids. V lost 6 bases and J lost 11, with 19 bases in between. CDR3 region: CASSTGPDNEQYF. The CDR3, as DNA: TGTGCCAGCAGCACTGGCCCCGACAATGAGCAGTACTTC.

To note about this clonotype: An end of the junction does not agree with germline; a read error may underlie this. Written as DNA, the CDR3 is TGCGACAGCAGCCACGGGGACAGGGACACCTACGAGCAGTACTTC. Translation gives CDSSHGDRDTYEQYF. This chain links TRBV5-1 with TRBJ2-5, with 9 bases that match TRBD1. The J call is in doubt because the DNA end fits TRBJ2-7 better. The CDR3 extends over 15 amino acids. Germline loops: CDR1 SGHRS, CDR2 YFSETQ.

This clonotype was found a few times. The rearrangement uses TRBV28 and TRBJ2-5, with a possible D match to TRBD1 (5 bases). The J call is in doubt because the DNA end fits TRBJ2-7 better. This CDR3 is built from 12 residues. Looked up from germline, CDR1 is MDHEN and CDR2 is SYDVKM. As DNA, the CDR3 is TGTGCCTTGGTGGGGTCAGGGAACGAGCAGTACTTC. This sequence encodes CALVGSGNEQYF.

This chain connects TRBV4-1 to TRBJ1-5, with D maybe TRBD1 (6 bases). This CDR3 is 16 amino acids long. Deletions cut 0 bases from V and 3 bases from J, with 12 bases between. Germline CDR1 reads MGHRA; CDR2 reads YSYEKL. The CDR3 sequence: CASSQEGGTLNQPQHF. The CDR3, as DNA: TGCGCCAGCAGCCAAGAAGGCGGGACACTCAATCAGCCCCAGCATTTT.

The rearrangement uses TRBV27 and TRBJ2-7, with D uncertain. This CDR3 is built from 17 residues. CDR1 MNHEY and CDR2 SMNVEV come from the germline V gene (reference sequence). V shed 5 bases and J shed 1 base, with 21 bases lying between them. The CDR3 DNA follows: TGTGCCAGCAGTCTCGGAAGGCCTACGTTCACGTCCTACGAGCAGTACTTC. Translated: CASSLGRPTFTSYEQYF.

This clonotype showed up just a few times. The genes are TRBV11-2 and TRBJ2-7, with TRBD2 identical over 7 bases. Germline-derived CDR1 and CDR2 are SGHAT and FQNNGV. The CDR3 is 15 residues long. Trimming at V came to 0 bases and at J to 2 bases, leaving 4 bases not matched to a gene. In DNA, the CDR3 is TGTGCCAGCAGCTTAGAGGGTGGGAGGGCCTACGAGCAGTACTTC. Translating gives CASSLEGGRAYEQYF.

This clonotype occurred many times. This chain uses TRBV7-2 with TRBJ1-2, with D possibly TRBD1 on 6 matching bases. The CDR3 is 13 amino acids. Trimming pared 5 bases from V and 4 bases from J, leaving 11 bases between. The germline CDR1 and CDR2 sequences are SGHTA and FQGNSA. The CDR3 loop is CASSARTAYGYTF. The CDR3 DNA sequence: TGTGCCAGCAGCGCCCGGACAGCCTATGGCTACACCTTC.